The T cell receptor (beta chain) under discussion was sequenced for a study of shared clonotypes between healthy human individuals. Looking at the study overall: Donor composition was two women and a few men, aged 18 to 49.

Only in-frame clones appear in the TCRdb table, and some are missing; sequencing was by immunoSEQ multiplex PCR. The repertoire holds 450,000 to 650,000 clones, just over 75% seen once, with approximately 12% in the top ten. Per the germline V gene, CDR1 is MDHEN and CDR2 is SYDVKM. CDR3 size: 15 residues. Losses at the gene ends were 2 bases for V and 10 bases for J; bases not matched to a gene: 9. All donors qualified as healthy HIV-negative adults and had experienced no recent acute infections or vaccinations. This receptor was obtained from a woman in her forties in good health. Some clones in this sample may be carry-over from other donors' samples. Specimen: PBMCs. The genes are TRBV28 and TRBJ1-5; 9 bases map to TRBD1. The CDR3 sequence is CASSLPGQGSPPQHF. The CDR3, as DNA: TGTGCCAGCAGTTTACCTGGACAGGGGAGCCCCCCCCAGCATTTT.